These 28 T cell receptor beta chains were all obtained from the same sample, sequenced in a study of T cell responses to AZD1222 COVID-19 vaccine. Only in-frame clones appear in the TCRdb table, and some are missing; sequencing was by immunoSEQ multiplex PCR. The sample carries about 42,000 clones, around 89% recorded once. The sample consisted of peripheral blood, taken 28 days after the second AZD1222 dose. The receptor source for this set is an adult who received the AZD1222 COVID-19 vaccine.

The chain combines TRBV14 with TRBJ1-3; D perhaps matches TRBD1 (5 bases). Trimming cost V 3 bases and J 11 bases, with 14 bases left between them. The CDR3 totals 13 residues. CDR1 is SGHDN, CDR2 FVKESK, per germline. The CDR3 is CASSHDSFTSIYF. DNA of the CDR3: TGTGCCAGCAGCCACGACAGCTTTACGTCCATATATTTT. The variable domain in full, with the rest retrieved from reference TRBV14 and TRBJ1-3, is EAGVTQFPSHSVIEKGQTVTLRCDPISGHDNLYWYRRVMGKEIKFLLHFVKESKQDESGMPNNRFLAERTGGTYSTLKVQPAELEDSGVYFCASSHDSFTSIYFGEGSWLTVV.

The chain uses TRBV19 and TRBJ2-1; 13 bases agree with TRBD2. J was trimmed by 11 bases and V by 3 bases; bases with no gene match: 4. Germline V gene sequence: CDR1 LNHDA, CDR2 SQIVND (reference sequence). CDR3 length equals 14 residues. In nucleotides, the CDR3 is TGTGCCAGTAGTATGGGGACTAGCGGGACTCAGCAGTTCTTC. Amino acids: CASSMGTSGTQQFF. Based on the CDR3 plus reference TRBV19 and TRBJ2-1, the full variable domain is DGGITQSPKYLFRKEGQNVTLSCEQNLNHDAMYWYRQDPGQGLRLIYYSQIVNDFQKGDIAEGYSVSREKKESFPLTVTSAQKNPTAFYLCASSMGTSGTQQFFGPGTRLTVL.

The CDR3 coding sequence is TGTGCCAGCTCACTGGGACAGCCAACGGGCGAACTGTTTTTT. It codes for CASSLGQPTGELFF. J is TRBJ1-4 and V is TRBV18; 7 bases match TRBD1. Unmatched junction bases numbered 11, after V lost 4 bases and J lost 12 bases. The CDR3 consists of 14 residues. Germline CDR1 and CDR2: KGHSH and LQKENI. Combining the CDR3 with reference TRBV18 and TRBJ1-4 gives the whole variable domain NAGVMQNPRHLVRRRGQEARLRCSPMKGHSHVYWYRQLPEEGLKFMVYLQKENIIDESGMPKERFSAEFPKEGPSILRIQQVVRGDSAAYFCASSLGQPTGELFFGSGTQLSVL.

This chain connects TRBV19 to TRBJ2-7, with D unresolved. The germline V gene has CDR1 LNHDA and CDR2 SQIVND (reference sequence). The CDR3 extends over 14 amino acids. V gave up 3 bases and J gave up 0 bases, with 9 bases separating them. In nucleotides, the CDR3 is TGTGCCAGTAGTATGATATTGGGCTCCTACGAGCAGTACTTC. Translating it yields CASSMILGSYEQYF.

This chain uses TRBV19 with TRBJ2-7; D could derive from TRBD1 or TRBD2 (5 bases each). CDR3 length equals 16 residues. Per germline, CDR1 LNHDA and CDR2 SQIVND (reference sequence). V lost 6 bases to trimming and J lost 2 bases, with 20 bases between them. CDR3 loop: CASSSSFRDEAYEQYF. The CDR3 DNA sequence: TGTGCCAGTAGCTCGAGTTTCCGGGACGAGGCCTACGAGCAGTACTTC.

The chain combines TRBV12-5 with TRBJ1-6; 8 bases line up with TRBD1. J gave up 10 bases and V 2 bases, and 10 bases lay outside the gene matches. The CDR3 consists of 16 residues. CDR1 LGHNT and CDR2 FRNRAP come from the germline V gene. The CDR3 DNA reads as TGTGCTAGTGGTTTGCCACGACAGGGGTTTTGGTCACCCCTCCACTTT. Amino acids: CASGLPRQGFWSPLHF.

The rearrangement links TRBV7-9 to TRBJ2-2; TRBD2 matches 13 bases. CDR1 is SEHNR and CDR2 is FQNEAQ in the germline V gene (reference sequence). Losses at the gene ends were 5 bases for V and 7 bases for J; bases not matched to a gene: 4. This CDR3 comprises 15 residues. CDR3 coding DNA: TGTGCCAGCAGCCTACTAGCGGGAGGGCTCGGGGAGCTGTTTTTT. The encoded protein is CASSLLAGGLGELFF.

This clone was recorded once. J is TRBJ1-1 and V is TRBV19, with 8 bases fitting TRBD1. The ends lost 8 bases at V and 2 bases at J; junction bases unmatched: 7. Per the germline V gene, CDR1 is LNHDA and CDR2 is SQIVND (reference sequence). The CDR3 spans 14 residues. CDR3 in amino acids: CASSDTGGNTEAFF. CDR3 sequence (DNA): TGTGCCAGTTCAGACACAGGGGGTAACACTGAAGCTTTCTTT.

J is TRBJ2-3 and V is TRBV29-1; D is perhaps TRBD1 or TRBD2 (5 bases each). The ends were cut back, 4 bases at V and 0 bases at J, with 11 bases in the middle. The CDR3 runs to 14 residues. Germline loops: CDR1 SQVTM, CDR2 ANQGSEA. DNA for the CDR3: TGCAGCGTTGTCCCGGGACCCAGCACAGATACGCAGTATTTT. Protein product: CSVVPGPSTDTQYF.

This chain joins TRBV6-5 and TRBJ1-3; D may be TRBD1 (5 bases). The CDR3 length is 16 residues. Looked up from germline, CDR1 is MNHEY and CDR2 is SVGAGI. V was trimmed by 0 bases and J by 2 bases, leaving 11 bases between them. The CDR3 region is CASSYSGGTAGNTIYF. Here the CDR3 DNA reads TGTGCCAGCAGTTACTCGGGCGGGACTGCTGGAAACACCATATATTTT.

The chain has TRBV7-2 and TRBJ2-5, with 10 bases that match TRBD2. V was pared by 8 bases and J by 1 base, with 10 bases of the junction left unmatched. Germline CDR1 and CDR2: SGHTA and FQGNSA. The CDR3 is 16 residues long. The chain's CDR3 is CASGTISGRPQETQYF. DNA of the CDR3: TGTGCCAGCGGAACCATTAGCGGGAGGCCCCAAGAGACCCAGTACTTC. Combining the CDR3 with reference TRBV7-2 and TRBJ2-5 gives the whole variable domain GAGVSQSPSNKVTEKGKDVELRCDPISGHTALYWYRQSLGQGLEFLIYFQGNSAPDKSGLPSDRFSAERTGGSVSTLTIQRTQQEDSAVYLCASGTISGRPQETQYFGPGTRLLVL.

The V call is TRBV7-9, the J call TRBJ1-4, with 7 positions matching TRBD1. V trimming: 0 bases; J trimming: 5 bases; junction bases outside the gene matches: 3. Germline V gives CDR1 SEHNR, CDR2 FQNEAQ (reference sequence). The CDR3 runs to 15 residues. This chain's CDR3 is CASSLAGTENEKLFF. CDR3 nucleotide sequence: TGTGCCAGCAGCTTAGCCGGGACAGAGAATGAAAAACTGTTTTTT.

The chain links TRBV2 to TRBJ1-4; 9 bases align to TRBD1. CDR3 length: 15 amino acids. J lost 8 bases, V lost 6 bases, and 10 bases had no gene match. Germline CDR1 reads SNHLY; CDR2 reads FYNNEI. The chain's CDR3 is CASRSTGGRGEKLFF. The DNA of the CDR3 is TGTGCCAGCAGATCCACAGGGGGCAGAGGAGAAAAACTGTTTTTT.

The chain recombines TRBV7-2 with TRBJ2-1, with TRBD2 as a possible D gene (5 bases). Between the trimmed V and J ends, which lost 4 bases and 10 bases, there was a span of 17 bases. Germline V CDR1 and CDR2: SGHTA, FQGNSA. This CDR3 comprises 14 residues. The CDR3 loop is CASSYLPRGGEQFF. The CDR3 DNA reads TGTGCCAGCAGCTACCTCCCTCGGGGTGGAGAGCAGTTCTTC.

J is TRBJ1-1 and V is TRBV6-5; perhaps TRBD1 as D (6 bases). Germline-derived CDR1 and CDR2 are MNHEY and SVGAGI. The V gene lost 4 bases and the J gene lost 0 bases, with 15 bases spanning the gap. CDR3 length: 16 amino acids. This CDR3 is CASSSTGYLLNTEAFF. The DNA for the CDR3 is TGTGCCAGCAGTTCGACAGGCTATCTCCTGAACACTGAAGCTTTCTTT.

In DNA form, the CDR3 reads TGTGCCAGCGGGACAGTACACAATGAGCAGTTCTTC. It is translated as CASGTVHNEQFF. The J gene is TRBJ2-1, the V gene TRBV21-1; TRBD1 is the table's D call and was not checked against the DNA. TRBV21-1 is flagged as a pseudogene. This CDR3 is built from 12 residues.

The V and J genes are TRBV5-1 and TRBJ1-6; 8 positions agree with TRBD1. This CDR3 has 16 residues. V gave up 4 bases and J gave up 6 bases; unmatched junction bases: 9. Per the germline V gene, CDR1 is SGHRS and CDR2 is YFSETQ. The CDR3 bases are TGCGCCAGCAGCAGCGGACAGGGCGATTTTAATTCACCCCTCCACTTT. Translating it yields CASSSGQGDFNSPLHF.

This clone appeared a single time. The chain joins TRBV5-1 to TRBJ1-2; 12 positions agree with TRBD1. This CDR3 has 17 amino acids. Trimming removed 0 bases from V and 2 bases from J; junction bases left unmatched: 5. The germline CDR1 and CDR2 sequences are SGHRS and YFSETQ. The CDR3 region is CASSLGDRGRRNYGYTF. The CDR3 DNA follows: TGCGCCAGCAGCTTGGGGGACAGGGGGCGCCGGAACTATGGCTACACCTTC.

V usage is TRBV5-1 and J usage is TRBJ2-2; D is undetermined. The V gene's germline CDR1 is SGHRS and CDR2 YFSETQ. The V end lost 0 bases, the J end lost 6 bases, and 12 bases lay between the germline ends. This CDR3 has 15 residues. The CDR3 DNA sequence: TGCGCCAGCAGCTTGGCCACAGCAGGCGCCGGGGAGCTGTTTTTT. It codes for CASSLATAGAGELFF.

The rearrangement uses TRBV3-1 (or the pseudogene TRBV3-2) and TRBJ2-1; 10 nucleotides align to TRBD1. V lost 0 bases and J lost 4; bases outside the gene matches: 3. CDR3 length equals 16 residues. CDR1 and CDR2 (germline): LGHDT, YNNKEL (reference sequence). Written as DNA, the CDR3 is TGTGCCAGCAGCCAAGAGCAGGGACAGGGGTACAATGAGCAGTTCTTC. Translating gives CASSQEQGQGYNEQFF.

In its sample, this clone was seen once. J is TRBJ2-7 and V is TRBV14; D may be TRBD2 (5 bases). The germline gives CDR1 SGHDN, CDR2 FVKESK. V was pared by 0 bases and J by 6 bases, with 15 bases between. The CDR3 loop spans 15 amino acids. CDR3 DNA: TGTGCCAGCAGCCAAGATTACGGGGTCTCTGGCGAGCAGTACTTC. It codes for CASSQDYGVSGEQYF.

The chain carries TRBV7-3 and TRBJ2-7, with no clear D. Germline V gene data show CDR1 as SGHTA and CDR2 as FQGTGA. CDR3 length: 11 amino acids. Between the trimmed V and J ends, which lost 1 base and 5 bases, there was a span of 3 bases. The CDR3 DNA reads TGTGCCAGCAGCTTAAAGAACGAGCAGTACTTC. Amino acids: CASSLKNEQYF.

The chain's CDR3 is CASSPGPADEQFF. CDR3 in DNA: TGCGCCAGCAGCCCTGGACCTGCCGATGAGCAGTTCTTC. The chain recombines TRBV5-1 with TRBJ2-1; D remains ambiguous. CDR1 and CDR2 from the germline V gene are SGHRS and YFSETQ. V lost 4 bases to trimming and J lost 8 bases, with 13 bases between them. CDR3 size: 13 residues.

The rearrangement links TRBV4-3 to TRBJ1-1; D is perhaps TRBD1 (6 bases). This CDR3 is built from 16 residues. CDR1 is LGHNA and CDR2 is YSLEER in the germline V gene. V was trimmed by 1 base and J by 5 bases, leaving 17 bases between them. CDR3 in DNA: TGCGCCAGCAGCCAAGGATTGGGACACCCTAATACTGAAGCTTTCTTT. Its translation: CASSQGLGHPNTEAFF.

This clone showed up just a few times. This chain uses TRBV7-9 with TRBJ2-1, with TRBD2 identical over 7 bases. V dropped 4 bases and J dropped 15; count of bases not matched to a gene: 18. The CDR3 spans 15 residues. Per the germline V gene, CDR1 is SEHNR and CDR2 is FQNEAQ (reference sequence). The CDR3 loop reads CASSSLKAASGGWFF. The CDR3 DNA sequence: TGTGCCAGCAGCTCACTCAAGGCGGCTAGCGGCGGGTGGTTCTTC.

V usage is TRBV12-5 and J usage is TRBJ2-1, with D uncertain. The CDR3 runs to 13 residues. Germline V lookup: CDR1 LGHNT, CDR2 FRNRAP. Trimming pared 4 bases from V and 5 bases from J, leaving 9 bases between. CDR3 in amino acids: CASGSYTDNEQFF. The DNA for the CDR3 is TGTGCTAGTGGTTCCTATACCGACAATGAGCAGTTCTTC.

This clone came up once. The chain is built from TRBV4-3 and TRBJ1-2; the D gene is possibly TRBD1 (6 bases). The germline CDR1 and CDR2 sequences are LGHNA and YSLEER. The ends were cut back, 0 bases at V and 5 bases at J, with 13 bases in the middle. The CDR3 length is 15 residues. The CDR3 region is CASSQDKGQWYGYTF. The CDR3 DNA reads TGCGCCAGCAGCCAAGATAAAGGACAGTGGTATGGCTACACCTTC.

DNA of the CDR3: TGTGCCAGCAGTTACGCGGCAGACAATCAGCCCCAGCATTTT. Protein product: CASSYAADNQPQHF. The chain carries TRBV6-6 and TRBJ1-5; no clear D gene. The CDR3 has 14 amino acids. V gave up 2 bases and J gave up 3 bases, with 8 bases separating them. Germline V CDR1 and CDR2: MNHNY, SVGAGI (reference sequence).